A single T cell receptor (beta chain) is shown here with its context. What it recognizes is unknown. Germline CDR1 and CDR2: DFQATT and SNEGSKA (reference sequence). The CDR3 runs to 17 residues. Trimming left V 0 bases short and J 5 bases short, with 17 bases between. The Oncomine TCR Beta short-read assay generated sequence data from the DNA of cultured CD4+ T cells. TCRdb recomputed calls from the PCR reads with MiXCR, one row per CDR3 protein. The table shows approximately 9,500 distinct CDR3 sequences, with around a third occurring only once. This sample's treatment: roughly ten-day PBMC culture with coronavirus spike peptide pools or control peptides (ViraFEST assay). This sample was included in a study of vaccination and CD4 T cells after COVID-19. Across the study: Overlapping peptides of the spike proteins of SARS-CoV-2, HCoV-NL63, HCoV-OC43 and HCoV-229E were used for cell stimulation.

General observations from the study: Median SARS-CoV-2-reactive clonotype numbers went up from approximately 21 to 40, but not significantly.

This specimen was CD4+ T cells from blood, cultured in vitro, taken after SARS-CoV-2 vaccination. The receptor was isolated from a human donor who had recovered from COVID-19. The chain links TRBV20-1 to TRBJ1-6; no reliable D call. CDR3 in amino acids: CSARDGAINANNSPLHF. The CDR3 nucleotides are TGCAGTGCTAGAGATGGCGCAATTAACGCCAATAATTCACCCCTCCACTTT.